These 20 T cell receptor beta chains were sequenced from one sample in a study of T cell responses to AZD1222 COVID-19 vaccine. The table came from immunoSEQ multiplex PCR; TCRdb's copy has only in-frame clones and leaves some out. The profile shows 90,000 to 120,000 clones, 75% to 95% of them singletons. Source: peripheral blood, taken 28 days after the second AZD1222 dose. The receptors stem from an adult who received the AZD1222 COVID-19 vaccine.

This sequence joins TRBV12-3 or TRBV12-4 and TRBJ1-5; no reliable D call. V lost 5 bases, J lost 6 bases, and 8 bases lay in between. This CDR3 has 12 amino acids. The CDR3 here is CASSMGSQPQHF. The DNA of the CDR3 is TGTGCCAGCAGTATGGGTAGTCAGCCCCAGCATTTT.

The chain recombines TRBV5-6 with TRBJ1-5; possibly TRBD1 for D (5 bases). Looked up from germline, CDR1 is SGHDT and CDR2 is YYEEEE. The CDR3 extends over 14 amino acids. Trimming pared 2 bases from V and 6 bases from J, leaving 12 bases between. CDR3 residues: CASSLYGAGQPQHF. For the CDR3, the DNA is TGTGCCAGCAGCTTATATGGGGCAGGTCAGCCCCAGCATTTT.

The chain couples TRBV6-5 to TRBJ2-4, with D possibly being TRBD2 (6 bases). CDR3 size: 16 residues. Germline-derived CDR1 and CDR2 are MNHEY and SVGAGI. V dropped 2 bases and J dropped 5 bases, with 16 bases sitting between them. Here the CDR3 reads CASSYDPSGDQNIQYF. The CDR3 nucleotides are TGTGCCAGCAGTTACGACCCTTCGGGGGACCAAAACATTCAGTACTTC.

The gene calls are TRBV5-5 and TRBJ2-5; 7 bases match TRBD1. After removal of 1 base from V and 5 bases from J, the junction contained 2 bases not matched to a gene. The CDR3 spans 13 residues. Germline V CDR1 and CDR2: SGHKS, YYEKEE (reference sequence). The CDR3 nucleotides are TGTGCCAGCAGCTTGCAGGGGGAGGAGACCCAGTACTTC. Encoded protein: CASSLQGEETQYF.

CDR3 protein: CATSDSDRVAFF. CDR3 bases: TGTGCCACCAGTGACAGCGACAGGGTAGCTTTCTTT. The rearrangement links TRBV24-1 to TRBJ1-1; 7 nucleotides agree with TRBD1. V gave up 4 bases and J gave up 10 bases; unmatched junction bases: 5. This CDR3 has 12 residues. Germline V gene sequence: CDR1 KGHDR, CDR2 SFDVKD.

The chain carries TRBV6-6 and TRBJ1-3, with TRBD1 matching 7 bases. CDR1 is MNHNY, CDR2 SVGAGI, per germline (reference sequence). J was trimmed by 1 base and V by 2 bases; bases with no gene match: 2. This CDR3 comprises 15 residues. CDR3 DNA sequence: TGTGCCAGCAGTTACGGGGACAGATCTGGAAACACCATATATTTT. Its translation is CASSYGDRSGNTIYF.

About this clone itself: Distinct nucleotide sequences in the sample also encode this CDR3. V is TRBV2 and J is TRBJ1-5; 7 bases align to TRBD1. V shed 3 bases, J shed 2 bases, and the junction held 4 bases outside the gene matches. From germline, CDR1 is SNHLY and CDR2 FYNNEI. This CDR3 is 15 amino acids long. The CDR3 sequence is CASSEGRGGNQPQHF. As DNA, the CDR3 is TGTGCCAGCAGTGAGGGCAGGGGGGGCAATCAGCCCCAGCATTTT.

V usage is TRBV5-1 and J usage is TRBJ2-2; D is uncertain. V was cut by 7 bases and J by 0 bases, with 10 bases left in between. CDR3 length: 14 amino acids. Per germline, CDR1 SGHRS and CDR2 YFSETQ. The CDR3 protein is CASSSLPNTGELFF. The CDR3, as DNA: TGCGCCAGCTCATCCCTCCCGAACACCGGGGAGCTGTTTTTT. The full variable domain, completed using reference TRBV5-1 and TRBJ2-2, is KAGVTQTPRYLIKTRGQQVTLSCSPISGHRSVSWYQQTPGQGLQFLFEYFSETQRNKGNFPGRFSGRQFSNSRSEMNVSTLELGDSALYLCASSSLPNTGELFFGEGSRLTVL.

The V and J genes are TRBV7-2 and TRBJ1-3; unclear D gene. The V end was cut by 5 bases, the J end by 12 bases, with 8 bases between. The CDR3 has 10 amino acids. CDR1 is SGHTA and CDR2 is FQGNSA in the germline V gene. The CDR3, as DNA: TGTGCCAGCAGCGGGGTAGGCATATATTTT. Translating it yields CASSGVGIYF.

V gene TRBV10-1 combines with J gene TRBJ1-6; the D gene is possibly TRBD1 (5 bases). Trimming took off 2 bases at V and 4 bases at J, with 9 bases between the two ends. The CDR3 has 15 residues. CDR1 is WNHNN, CDR2 SYGVQD, per germline (reference sequence). CDR3 sequence reads: CASSEDSLYNSPLHF. CDR3 in DNA: TGCGCCAGCAGTGAGGACAGCCTGTATAATTCACCCCTCCACTTT.

Here the CDR3 reads CASSLTSLQETQYF. CDR3 in DNA: TGCGCCAGCAGCCTAACATCCCTTCAAGAGACCCAGTACTTC. This chain joins TRBV5-1 and TRBJ2-5, with D unclear. The CDR3 totals 14 residues. V gave up 4 bases and J gave up 2 bases, with 12 bases separating them. Germline-derived CDR1 and CDR2 are SGHRS and YFSETQ.

This clone was counted between two and nine times. The chain combines TRBV5-1 with TRBJ2-7; D tentatively reads TRBD1 or TRBD2 (5 bases each). CDR3 length: 15 residues. Germline V gene lookup returns CDR1 SGHRS and CDR2 YFSETQ. V dropped 2 bases and J dropped 0 bases, with 12 bases sitting between them. CDR3 in DNA: TGCGCCAGCAGCTTTACAGGCACTAGCTCCTACGAGCAGTACTTC. It encodes CASSFTGTSSYEQYF.

This chain links TRBV18 with TRBJ1-2; D not resolved. V was cut by 0 bases and J by 2 bases, with 7 bases left in between. The CDR3 contains 14 residues. Germline CDR1 is KGHSH and CDR2 is LQKENI. The CDR3 sequence is CASSPPSVNYGYTF. DNA of the CDR3: TGTGCCAGCTCACCACCGTCAGTCAACTATGGCTACACCTTC. The whole variable domain, filled in from reference TRBV18 and TRBJ1-2, reads NAGVMQNPRHLVRRRGQEARLRCSPMKGHSHVYWYRQLPEEGLKFMVYLQKENIIDESGMPKERFSAEFPKEGPSILRIQQVVRGDSAAYFCASSPPSVNYGYTFGSGTRLTVV.

The CDR3 loop is CASSRQGYQPQHF. The DNA for the CDR3 is TGTGCCAGTAGCAGACAGGGATATCAGCCCCAGCATTTT. This chain links TRBV19 with TRBJ1-5; 7 bases agree with TRBD1. The J segment lost 5 bases and the V segment lost 6 bases, leaving 4 bases of the junction unmatched. The CDR3 covers 13 residues. CDR1 is LNHDA, CDR2 SQIVND, per germline (reference sequence).

This chain connects TRBV11-3 to TRBJ2-3; TRBD1 matches at 12 bases. The CDR3 is 16 residues long. Germline V lookup: CDR1 SGHNT, CDR2 YENEEA. V lost 4 bases and J lost 2; bases outside the gene matches: 4. Here the CDR3 reads CASSSGTGGHTDTQYF. The CDR3 DNA reads TGTGCCAGCAGCTCCGGGACAGGGGGCCACACAGATACGCAGTATTTT.

The rearrangement joins TRBV9 to TRBJ2-3; 15 bases align to TRBD2. V gave up 3 bases and J gave up 3 bases; unmatched junction bases: 5. This CDR3 is 17 amino acids long. CDR1 is SGDLS, CDR2 YYNGEE, per germline. Here the CDR3 reads CASSAGLAGGMTDTQYF. The CDR3 DNA reads as TGTGCCAGCAGCGCCGGACTAGCGGGAGGGATGACAGATACGCAGTATTTT.

The chain carries TRBV7-9 and TRBJ1-1, with 8 bases aligning to TRBD1. Germline CDR1 and CDR2: SEHNR and FQNEAQ (reference sequence). The trim removed 2 bases at V and 0 bases at J, leaving 5 bases unmatched. The CDR3 totals 16 residues. CDR3 protein: CASSLTRTGLNTEAFF. CDR3 DNA sequence: TGTGCCAGCAGCTTAACCCGGACAGGGCTGAACACTGAAGCTTTCTTT. The full variable domain, in which reference TRBV7-9 and TRBJ1-1 provide the parts outside the CDR3, is DTGVSQNPRHKITKRGQNVTFRCDPISEHNRLYWYRQTLGQGPEFLTYFQNEAQLEKSRLLSDRFSAERPKGSFSTLEIQRTEQGDSAMYLCASSLTRTGLNTEAFFGQGTRLTVV.

A single count supports this clone. The chain carries TRBV11-2 and TRBJ1-1; D gene uncertain. Germline loops: CDR1 SGHAT, CDR2 FQNNGV. The V end lost 3 bases, the J end lost 5 bases, and 10 bases lay between the germline ends. This CDR3 contains 13 residues. The CDR3 DNA reads TGTGCCAGCAGCTTTCTTCAAATGACTGAAGCTTTCTTT. It translates to CASSFLQMTEAFF.

CDR3 sequence (DNA): TGTGCCAGCAGCCAAAACCGGGGGCATGACTACACCTTC. Its translation is CASSQNRGHDYTF. The chain carries TRBV3-1 (or the pseudogene TRBV3-2) and TRBJ1-2; weak D call: TRBD1 (6 bases). The germline V and J ends were trimmed by 2 bases and 10 bases, with 14 bases remaining between them. Per germline, CDR1 LGHDT and CDR2 YNNKEL (reference sequence). The CDR3 contains 13 residues.

The chain uses TRBV29-1 and TRBJ1-2, with TRBD1 identical over 9 bases. Trimming cost V 6 bases and J 8 bases; bases outside gene matches: 7. Germline CDR1 and CDR2: SQVTM and ANQGSEA. This CDR3 region has 12 residues. CDR3 sequence: CSVYRDRVGYTF. The CDR3 coding sequence is TGCAGCGTGTACCGGGACAGGGTCGGCTACACCTTC.